This T cell receptor (beta chain) was found in a study of blood T cell repertoires in COVID-19. Study overall: Sites across the United States, Italy and Spain contributed samples from acute and convalescent COVID-19. PBMCs, B-cell-depleted T cells, or T cells were the source of the cDNA or gDNA that made up the material.

CDR3 size: 15 residues. V lost 3 bases, J lost 3 bases, and 6 bases stayed unmatched. Germline CDR1 reads SGDLS; CDR2 reads YYNGEE. Per the original methods: Nucleated cell number was recorded as an estimate derived from reference gene primer amplification. Repertoires were generated with immunoSEQ multiplex PCR, while TCRdb's copy carries only in-frame clones and drops some. V and J calls and clone size are as listed in that table; D and trimming were resolved from the DNA. The sample lists roughly 170,000 clones; roughly 90% were seen once. This TCR came from a man aged 60 to 75 with acute or convalescent COVID-19. Specimen: peripheral blood. The gene calls are TRBV9 and TRBJ2-5; 9 bases fit TRBD2. This CDR3 reads CASSGGSGGEETQYF. CDR3 coding DNA: TGTGCCAGCAGCGGAGGTAGCGGGGGAGAAGAGACCCAGTACTTC.